This is a list of T cell receptor beta chains from one sample in a study of blood T cell repertoires in COVID-19. Libraries were prepared by immunoSEQ multiplex PCR; TCRdb keeps only in-frame clonotypes and omits some of them. The table shows a few hundred thousand clones, with 85% occurring only once. Material for sequencing was peripheral blood. The receptors shown here come from a woman aged 18-29 years with acute or convalescent COVID-19. CDR3s include the opening cysteine and the closing phenylalanine or tryptophan. Each record gives: clone size, D gene, V gene, J gene, CDR3 protein, CDR3 DNA. D genes are given only for firm matches. For some rows the clone size is stated as once, few or many, or as a class when expanded; others skip it.

.,.,TRBV28,TRBJ2-7,CASSFPGEQYF,TGTGCCAGCAGTTTCCCCGGGGAGCAGTACTTC
.,.,TRBV2,TRBJ1-4,CASSARGPTNEKLFF,TGTGCCAGCAGCGCCCGAGGTCCAACTAATGAAAAACTGTTTTTT
.,TRBD1,TRBV6-1,TRBJ1-2,CASSEDQGGYGYTF,TGTGCCAGCAGTGAAGATCAGGGGGGCTATGGCTACACCTTC
.,TRBD2,TRBV27,TRBJ2-7,CASSSLAGDFSYEQYF,TGTGCCAGCAGTTCACTAGCGGGAGATTTCTCCTACGAGCAGTACTTC
.,TRBD1,TRBV11-2,TRBJ2-7,CASSLDPGQGYEQYF,TGTGCCAGCAGCTTAGATCCCGGACAGGGCTACGAGCAGTACTTC
.,TRBD2,TRBV3-1/TRBV3-2,TRBJ2-7,CASSGRSGGDTYEQYF,TGTGCCAGCAGCGGCAGGAGCGGGGGCGACACCTACGAGCAGTACTTC
.,.,TRBV9,TRBJ2-7,CASSAGGGVSYEQYF,TGTGCCAGCAGCGCTGGGGGGGGCGTCTCCTACGAGCAGTACTTC
.,.,TRBV5-1,TRBJ2-7,CASSLGTGAYEQYF,TGCGCCAGCAGCTTGGGGACGGGAGCCTACGAGCAGTACTTC
.,TRBD1,TRBV6-5,TRBJ1-2,CASSSDLTGGYGYTF,TGTGCCAGCAGTTCGGATCTAACAGGGGGCTATGGCTACACCTTC
.,.,TRBV6-5,TRBJ2-6,CASRPGYSGANVLTF,TGTGCCAGCAGGCCAGGGTACTCTGGGGCCAACGTCCTGACTTTC
.,.,TRBV2,TRBJ1-2,CASSAWGVNYGYTF,TGTGCCAGCAGTGCGTGGGGAGTTAACTATGGCTACACCTTC
.,.,TRBV10-2,TRBJ1-6,CASIPRDGSPLHF,TGCGCCAGCATCCCCAGGGATGGGTCACCCCTCCACTTT
.,.,TRBV9,TRBJ2-1,CASSFTGYEQFF,TGTGCCAGCAGCTTTACGGGGTATGAGCAGTTCTTC
.,.,TRBV6-4,TRBJ1-5,CASSGAPGDQPQHF,TGTGCCAGCAGTGGAGCTCCGGGAGACCAGCCCCAGCATTTT
.,.,TRBV12-3/TRBV12-4,TRBJ1-5,CASSLSDQPQHF,TGTGCCAGCAGCCTTAGCGATCAGCCCCAGCATTTT
.,.,TRBV4-1,TRBJ2-3,CASSQVGSPSTDTQYF,TGCGCCAGCAGCCAAGTGGGCAGCCCTAGCACAGATACGCAGTATTTT
few,TRBD2,TRBV11-2,TRBJ2-2,CASSLGLAGGSFAGELFF,TGTGCCAGCAGCTTAGGACTAGCGGGGGGGTCTTTCGCCGGGGAGCTGTTTTTT
.,.,TRBV5-1,TRBJ2-1,CASSLVGEEQFF,TGCGCCAGCAGCTTGGTCGGGGAGGAGCAGTTCTTC
.,.,TRBV7-9,TRBJ2-7,CASSRDYEQYF,TGTGCCAGCAGCCGGGACTACGAGCAGTACTTC
once,TRBD2,TRBV28,TRBJ2-1,CASKGASGGSYNEQFF,TGTGCCAGCAAGGGGGCTAGCGGGGGCTCCTACAATGAGCAGTTCTTC
.,.,TRBV6-5,TRBJ2-7,CASSYGGAQYF,TGTGCCAGCAGTTACGGGGGGGCGCAGTACTTC
.,.,TRBV18,TRBJ1-2,CASSPATGPYGYTF,TGTGCCAGCTCACCAGCGACAGGCCCTTATGGCTACACCTTC
few,.,TRBV27,TRBJ1-4,CASSPFTWAKEKLFF,TGTGCCAGCAGTCCCTTCACGTGGGCGAAGGAAAAACTGTTTTTT
.,.,TRBV12-3/TRBV12-4,TRBJ2-1,CASSLAGPTEQFF,TGTGCCAGCAGTTTAGCGGGGCCTACCGAGCAGTTCTTC
.,TRBD1,TRBV11-2,TRBJ2-7,CASSLLPGQGTYEQYF,TGTGCCAGCAGCCTCCTCCCGGGACAGGGGACCTACGAGCAGTACTTC
.,TRBD1,TRBV5-1,TRBJ2-2,CASSSGTGMKGGELFF,TGCGCCAGCAGCTCCGGGACAGGGATGAAGGGCGGGGAGCTGTTTTTT
.,TRBD2,TRBV6-5,TRBJ2-3,CASSSGLRDTQYF,TGTGCCAGCTCTAGCGGTTTAAGAGATACGCAGTATTTT
few,TRBD2,TRBV24-1,TRBJ2-1,CATSLAGGPQNEQFF,TGTGCCACCAGTTTAGCGGGGGGGCCGCAGAATGAGCAGTTCTTC
.,.,TRBV10-3,TRBJ1-1,CAIKSLNTEAFF,TGTGCCATCAAATCTTTGAACACTGAAGCTTTCTTT
once,.,TRBV29-1,TRBJ1-3,CSVEGQGGNTIYF,TGCAGCGTTGAAGGTCAGGGCGGAAACACCATATATTTT
.,TRBD1,TRBV6-6,TRBJ1-4,CASSHRQGPNEKLFF,TGTGCCAGCAGTCACAGACAGGGCCCTAATGAAAAACTGTTTTTT
.,.,TRBV21-1,TRBJ1-5,CASSAHWRQPQHF,TGTGCCAGCAGCGCGCATTGGAGGCAGCCCCAGCATTTT
.,TRBD2,TRBV4-2,TRBJ2-3,CASSQVRGLAGEDTQYF,TGTGCCAGCAGCCAAGTCCGGGGACTAGCGGGAGAGGATACGCAGTATTTT
.,.,TRBV19,TRBJ1-3,CASSIGSSLGNTIYF,TGTGCCAGTAGTATAGGGTCGAGCCTCGGAAACACCATATATTTT
.,.,TRBV25-1,TRBJ2-1,CASSLELEQFF,TGTGCCAGCAGTCTAGAGCTTGAGCAGTTCTTC
.,TRBD2,TRBV19,TRBJ2-1,CASTLLAGSSYNEQFF,TGTGCCAGTACCTTACTAGCGGGGAGCTCCTACAATGAGCAGTTCTTC
.,.,TRBV2,TRBJ1-3,CASREPGFGNTIYF,TGTGCCAGCAGGGAACCGGGGTTTGGAAACACCATATATTTT
few,.,TRBV12-3/TRBV12-4,TRBJ2-7,CASSKDSYEQYF,TGTGCCAGCAGTAAGGACAGCTACGAGCAGTACTTC
.,.,TRBV2,TRBJ2-7,CASSETAYEQYF,TGTGCCAGCAGTGAAACTGCCTACGAGCAGTACTTC
.,TRBD2,TRBV11-2,TRBJ2-7,CASSWGGLAGVEQYF,TGTGCCAGCAGCTGGGGGGGACTAGCGGGAGTCGAGCAGTACTTC
.,TRBD1,TRBV12-5,TRBJ2-3,CASGLKPGQQYTDTQYF,TGTGCTAGTGGTTTGAAACCGGGACAGCAATACACAGATACGCAGTATTTT
.,TRBD1,TRBV27,TRBJ2-3,CASSLEGQGSADTQYF,TGTGCCAGCAGTTTAGAGGGACAGGGGTCCGCAGATACGCAGTATTTT
.,.,TRBV4-1,TRBJ1-1,CASSQDNGRQMNTEAFF,TGCGCCAGCAGCCAAGATAATGGGAGGCAGATGAACACTGAAGCTTTCTTT
.,TRBD2,TRBV9,TRBJ2-3,CASSAHARGADTQYF,TGTGCCAGCAGCGCTCACGCCCGGGGGGCAGATACGCAGTATTTT
few,.,TRBV6-1,TRBJ1-2,CASSEVGSGNIYGYTF,TGTGCCAGCAGTGAAGTTGGAAGCGGAAACATATATGGCTACACCTTC
.,TRBD1,TRBV27,TRBJ1-2,CASSAGTGNANYGYTF,TGTGCCAGCAGCGCCGGGACAGGAAATGCTAACTATGGCTACACCTTC
.,.,TRBV28,TRBJ1-2,CASITSNYGYTF,TGTGCCAGCATCACATCTAACTATGGCTACACCTTC
.,.,TRBV24-1,TRBJ2-6,CATSDFSGANVLTF,TGTGCCACCAGTGATTTTAGTGGGGCCAACGTCCTGACTTTC
.,TRBD1,TRBV5-1,TRBJ1-5,CASSFGTENQPQHF,TGCGCCAGCAGCTTCGGGACAGAAAATCAGCCCCAGCATTTT
.,TRBD2,TRBV7-8,TRBJ2-7,CASSSGLVYEQYF,TGTGCCAGCAGCTCCGGACTAGTCTACGAGCAGTACTTC
.,.,TRBV6-5,TRBJ2-3,CASTRGAFTDTQYF,TGTGCCAGCACCAGGGGGGCCTTCACAGATACGCAGTATTTT
.,TRBD1,TRBV24-1,TRBJ2-1,CATSDRNRGDSYNEQFF,TGTGCCACCAGTGATAGAAACAGGGGGGATTCCTACAATGAGCAGTTCTTC
.,.,TRBV27,TRBJ1-4,CASSFDRSNEKLFF,TGTGCCAGCAGTTTCGACAGGTCTAATGAAAAACTGTTTTTT
.,TRBD1,TRBV5-6,TRBJ1-3,CASSQGTGSGNTIYF,TGTGCCAGCAGCCAAGGGACAGGGTCCGGAAACACCATATATTTT
.,.,TRBV3-1/TRBV3-2,TRBJ2-1,CASRQASNEQFF,TGTGCCAGCAGACAGGCAAGCAATGAGCAGTTCTTC